This TCR beta chain appears in the sequencing data of a study of blood T cells in healthy people across ages. Study in general: About one barcoded beta molecule was captured per two T cells (by template switching).

Per germline, CDR1 SQVTM and CDR2 ANQGSEA. Trimming took off 0 bases at V and 4 bases at J, with 2 bases between the two ends. The CDR3 extends over 11 amino acids. General study findings and limits: TCR beta diversity was tightly associated with the proportion of naive T cells.

Russia was home to the donors, healthy Caucasian individuals aged 6 to 90. This clonotype was seen more than once but under ten times. The antigen is not known. Through a sample-barcoded 5' primer and a J-beta primer mix, a second PCR was run for roughly 6 to 11 cycles. A template-switch adaptor that had 12 random nucleotides put a tag on each cDNA molecule. TCRdb reanalysed the 5' RACE reads using MiXCR and keeps one entry per CDR3 protein. Here the sample spans approximately 1.5 million distinct CDR3 sequences, about 31% being singletons. V usage is TRBV29-1 and J usage is TRBJ2-3; D unresolved. Sample: blood. This clonotype originated in a woman in her twenties or thirties in good health. In nucleotides, the CDR3 is TGCAGCGTTGAAGAGTCAGATACGCAGTATTTT. The encoded protein is CSVEESDTQYF.